The source of this T cell receptor beta chain is a study of cytomegalovirus exposure and HLA in healthy donors. This clone has more than one count but fewer than ten. The primer mix had 60 Vbeta and 13 Jbeta primers. Some clones are missing from TCRdb's copy, which holds only in-frame ones; the method was immunoSEQ multiplex PCR. Of 150,000 or so clones in the sample, around nine tenths were seen once. Sequencing was done on a sample of PBMCs. The origin of this receptor is a woman between 18 and 29 years old in good health and CMV-seronegative.

As DNA, the CDR3 is TGTGCCATCAGTGAGTCCTGGAACACCGGGGAGCTGTTTTTT. Translation gives CAISESWNTGELFF. The chain is built from TRBV10-3 and TRBJ2-2; D uncertain. CDR1 is ENHRY, CDR2 SYGVKD, per germline. V dropped 0 bases and J dropped 1 base, with 3 bases sitting between them. The CDR3 is made up of 14 amino acids.